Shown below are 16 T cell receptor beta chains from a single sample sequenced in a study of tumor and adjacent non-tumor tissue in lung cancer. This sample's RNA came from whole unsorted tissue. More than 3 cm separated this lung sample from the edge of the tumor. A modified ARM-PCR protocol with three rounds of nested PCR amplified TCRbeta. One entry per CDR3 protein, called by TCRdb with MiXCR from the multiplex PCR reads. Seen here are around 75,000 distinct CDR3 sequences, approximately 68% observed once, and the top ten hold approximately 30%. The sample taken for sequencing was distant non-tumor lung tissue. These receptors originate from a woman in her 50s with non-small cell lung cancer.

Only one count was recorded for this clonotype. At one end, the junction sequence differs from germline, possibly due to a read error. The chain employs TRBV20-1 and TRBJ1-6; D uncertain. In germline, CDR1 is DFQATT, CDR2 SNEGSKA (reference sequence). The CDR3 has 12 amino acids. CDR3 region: CSAWRASSPLHF. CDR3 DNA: TGCAGTGCCTGGAGGGCTAGTTCACCCCTCCACTTC.

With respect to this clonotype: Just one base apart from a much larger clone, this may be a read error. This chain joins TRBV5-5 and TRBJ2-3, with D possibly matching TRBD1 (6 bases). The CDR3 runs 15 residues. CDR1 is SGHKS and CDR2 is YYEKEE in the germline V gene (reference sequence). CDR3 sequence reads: CASSVQGYPTDTHYF. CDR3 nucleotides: TGTGCCAGCAGCGTACAGGGATACCCCACAGATACGCACTATTTT.

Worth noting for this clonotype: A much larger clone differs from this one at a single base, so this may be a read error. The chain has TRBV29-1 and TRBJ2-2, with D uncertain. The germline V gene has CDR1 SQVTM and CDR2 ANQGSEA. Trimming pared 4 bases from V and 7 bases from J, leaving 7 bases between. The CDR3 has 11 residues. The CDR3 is CSVVKDGELFF. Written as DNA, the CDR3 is TGCAGCGTTGTAAAGGACGGGGAGCTGTTTTTT.

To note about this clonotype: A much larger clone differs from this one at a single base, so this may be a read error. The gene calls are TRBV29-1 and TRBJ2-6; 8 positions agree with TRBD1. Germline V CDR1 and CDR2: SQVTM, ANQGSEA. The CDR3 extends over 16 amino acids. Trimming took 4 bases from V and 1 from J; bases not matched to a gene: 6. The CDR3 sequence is CSVVGRQGSGANVLTF. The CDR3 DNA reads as TGCAGCGTTGTCGGCAGACAGGGGTCTGGGGCCAACGTCCTGACTTTC.

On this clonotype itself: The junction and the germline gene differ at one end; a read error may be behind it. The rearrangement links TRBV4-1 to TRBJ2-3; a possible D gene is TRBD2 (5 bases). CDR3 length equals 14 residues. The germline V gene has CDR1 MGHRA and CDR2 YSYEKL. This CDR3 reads CAGSQPLASDMQYF. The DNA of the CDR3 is TGCGCCGGCAGCCAACCCCTAGCAAGCGATATGCAGTATTTT.

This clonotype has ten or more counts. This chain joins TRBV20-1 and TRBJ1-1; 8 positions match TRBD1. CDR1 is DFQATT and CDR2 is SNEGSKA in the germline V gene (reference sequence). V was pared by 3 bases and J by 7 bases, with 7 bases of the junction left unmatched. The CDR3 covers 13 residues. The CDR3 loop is CSARGPGGLEAFF. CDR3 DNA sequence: TGCAGTGCTAGGGGGCCAGGGGGCCTTGAAGCTTTCTTT.

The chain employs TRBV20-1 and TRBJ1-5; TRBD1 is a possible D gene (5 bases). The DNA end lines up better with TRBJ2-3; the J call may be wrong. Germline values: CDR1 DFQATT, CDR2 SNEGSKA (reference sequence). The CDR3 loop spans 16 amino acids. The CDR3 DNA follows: TGCAGTGCTAGAGTGGGGCCAGAATATAGCAATCAGCCCCAGTATTTT. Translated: CSARVGPEYSNQPQYF.

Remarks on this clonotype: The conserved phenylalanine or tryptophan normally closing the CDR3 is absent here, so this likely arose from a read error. CDR3 bases: TGCAGTGTCGTCAATAGGCCATTTGTCTACGAGCAGTACATC. It yields the protein CSVVNRPFVYEQYI. The chain has TRBV20-1 and TRBJ2-7; unclear D gene. V lost 7 bases, J lost 3 bases, and 19 bases lay in between. This CDR3 spans 14 amino acids. The germline gives CDR1 DFQATT, CDR2 SNEGSKA (reference sequence).

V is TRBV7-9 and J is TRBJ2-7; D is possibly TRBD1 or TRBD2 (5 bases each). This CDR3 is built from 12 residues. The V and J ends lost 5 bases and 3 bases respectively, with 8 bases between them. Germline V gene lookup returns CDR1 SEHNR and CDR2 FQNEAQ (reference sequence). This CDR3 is CASSQGVYEQYF. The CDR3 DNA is TGTGCCAGCAGCCAGGGAGTCTACGAGCAGTACTTC.

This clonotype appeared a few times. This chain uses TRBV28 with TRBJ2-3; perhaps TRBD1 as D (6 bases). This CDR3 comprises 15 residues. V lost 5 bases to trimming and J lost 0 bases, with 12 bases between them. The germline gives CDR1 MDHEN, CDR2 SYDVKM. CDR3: CASSKRQVSTDTQYF. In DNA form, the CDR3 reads TGTGCCAGCAGTAAAAGACAGGTCAGCACAGATACGCAGTATTTT.

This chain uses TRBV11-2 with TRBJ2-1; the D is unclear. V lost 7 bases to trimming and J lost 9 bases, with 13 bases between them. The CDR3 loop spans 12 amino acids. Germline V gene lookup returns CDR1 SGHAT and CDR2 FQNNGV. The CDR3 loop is CASNLSTAEQFF. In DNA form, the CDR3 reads TGTGCCAGCAACTTGAGTACCGCTGAGCAGTTCTTC. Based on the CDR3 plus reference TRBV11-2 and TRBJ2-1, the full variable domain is EAGVAQSPRYKIIEKRQSVAFWCNPISGHATLYWYQQILGQGPKLLIQFQNNGVVDDSQLPKDRFSAERLKGVDSTLKIQPAKLEDSAVYLCASNLSTAEQFFGPGTRLTVL.

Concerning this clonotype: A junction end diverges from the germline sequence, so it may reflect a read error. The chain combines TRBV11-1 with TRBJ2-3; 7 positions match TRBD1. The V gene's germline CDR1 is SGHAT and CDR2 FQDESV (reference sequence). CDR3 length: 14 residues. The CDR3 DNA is TGTGCCAGCAGCTTAGCGACCGGGACAGAAACGCAATGTTTT. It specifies CASSLATGTETQCF.

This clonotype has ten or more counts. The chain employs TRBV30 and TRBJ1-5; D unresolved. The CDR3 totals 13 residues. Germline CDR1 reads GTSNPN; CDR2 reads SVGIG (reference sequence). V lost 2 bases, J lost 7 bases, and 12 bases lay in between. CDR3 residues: CAWSTGRYQPQHF. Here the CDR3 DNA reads TGTGCCTGGAGTACGGGGAGGTACCAGCCCCAGCATTTT.

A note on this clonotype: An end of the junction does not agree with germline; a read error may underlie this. In nucleotides, the CDR3 is TGTGCCAATAGTTGGGGCACCGATAGCATTCAGCCCCAGCATTTT. The encoded protein is CANSWGTDSIQPQHF. The chain links TRBV19 to TRBJ1-5, with D perhaps matching TRBD1 (5 bases). The CDR3 sequence is 15 residues long. Germline lookup yields CDR1 LNHDA and CDR2 SQIVND (reference sequence).

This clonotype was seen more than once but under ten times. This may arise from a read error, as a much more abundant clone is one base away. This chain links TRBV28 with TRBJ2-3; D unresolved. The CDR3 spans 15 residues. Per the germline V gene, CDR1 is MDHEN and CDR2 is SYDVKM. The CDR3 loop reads CTSSSPPELTDTQYF. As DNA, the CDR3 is TGTACCAGCAGTTCCCCCCCGGAACTTACAGATACGCAGTATTTT. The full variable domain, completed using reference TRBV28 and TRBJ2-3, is DVKVTQSSRYLVKRTGEKVFLECVQDMDHENMFWYRQDPGLGLRLIYFSYDVKMKEKGDIPEGYSVSREKKERFSLILESASTNQTSMYLCTSSSPPELTDTQYFGPGTRLTVL.

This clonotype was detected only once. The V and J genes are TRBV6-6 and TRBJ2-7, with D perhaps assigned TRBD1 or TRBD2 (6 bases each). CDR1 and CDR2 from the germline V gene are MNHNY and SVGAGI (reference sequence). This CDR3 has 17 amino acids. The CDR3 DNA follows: TGTGTTAGCAGTTACTCGAGAGGGGGGACTGGGGTGAACGAGCAGTACTTC. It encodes CVSSYSRGGTGVNEQYF.